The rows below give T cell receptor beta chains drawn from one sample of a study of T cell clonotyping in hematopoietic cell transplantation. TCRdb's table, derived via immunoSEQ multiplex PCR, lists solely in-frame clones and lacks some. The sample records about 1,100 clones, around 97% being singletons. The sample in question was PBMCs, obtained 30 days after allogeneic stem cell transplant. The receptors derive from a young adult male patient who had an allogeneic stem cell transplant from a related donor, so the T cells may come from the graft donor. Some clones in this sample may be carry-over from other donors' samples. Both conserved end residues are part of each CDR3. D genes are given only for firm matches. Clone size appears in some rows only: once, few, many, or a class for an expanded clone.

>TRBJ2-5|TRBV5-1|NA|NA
CASSSTPQETQYF
TGCGCCAGCAGCAGTACTCCCCAAGAGACCCAGTACTTC
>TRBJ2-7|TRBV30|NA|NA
CAWSQSSLGDEQYF
TGTGCCTGGAGTCAGTCTAGCCTCGGGGACGAGCAGTACTTC
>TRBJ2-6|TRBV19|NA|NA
CASSEGTTLKRANVLTF
TGTGCCAGTAGTGAAGGGACGACCTTGAAAAGGGCCAACGTCCTGACTTTC
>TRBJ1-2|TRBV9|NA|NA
CASSADPSGRLYGYTF
TGTGCCAGCAGCGCCGACCCCTCGGGACGGCTATATGGCTACACCTTC
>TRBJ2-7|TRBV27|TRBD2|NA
CASSVAGGPREQYF
TGTGCCAGCAGTGTGGCGGGAGGGCCCCGCGAGCAGTACTTC
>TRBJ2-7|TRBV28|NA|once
CASSLKRQNYEQYF
TGTGCCAGCAGTCTTAAGCGACAGAACTACGAGCAGTACTTC
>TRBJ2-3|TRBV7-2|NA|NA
CASSKGGRGTDTQYF
TGTGCCAGCAGCAAGGGGGGAAGAGGCACAGATACGCAGTATTTT
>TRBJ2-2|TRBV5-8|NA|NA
CASRGQGGDTGELFF
TGTGCCAGCAGAGGACAGGGAGGGGACACCGGGGAGCTGTTTTTT
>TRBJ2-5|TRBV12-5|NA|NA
CASGLGIAGWEETQYF
TGTGCTAGTGGTTTGGGGATCGCGGGGTGGGAAGAGACCCAGTACTTC
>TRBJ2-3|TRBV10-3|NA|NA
CAISERGGTTDTQYF
TGTGCCATCAGTGAGAGGGGCGGGACTACAGATACGCAGTATTTT
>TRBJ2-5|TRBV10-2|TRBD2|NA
CASSEGGLAGQETQYF
TGCGCCAGCAGTGAAGGTGGACTAGCGGGGCAAGAGACCCAGTACTTC
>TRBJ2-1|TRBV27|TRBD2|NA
CASSPFGAGDYNEQFF
TGTGCCAGCAGTCCCTTCGGAGCGGGAGACTACAATGAGCAGTTCTTC
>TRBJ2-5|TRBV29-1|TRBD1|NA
CSVEWDRGPWETQYF
TGCAGCGTTGAATGGGACAGGGGTCCATGGGAGACCCAGTACTTC
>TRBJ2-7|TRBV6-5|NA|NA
CASSYSEHPVREQYF
TGTGCCAGCAGTTACTCGGAACACCCCGTCCGCGAGCAGTACTTC
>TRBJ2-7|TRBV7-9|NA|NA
CASSLPLGTYYEQYF
TGTGCCAGCAGCTTGCCCCTGGGGACGTACTACGAGCAGTACTTC
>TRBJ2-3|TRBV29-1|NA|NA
CSMGGTDTQYF
TGCAGCATGGGCGGAACAGATACGCAGTATTTT
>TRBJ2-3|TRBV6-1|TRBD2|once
CASSETAGEADTQYF
TGTGCCAGCAGTGAAACCGCGGGAGAAGCAGATACGCAGTATTTT
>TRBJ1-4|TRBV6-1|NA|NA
CASRSGYYNEKLFF
TGTGCCAGCAGATCAGGATACTATAATGAAAAACTGTTTTTT
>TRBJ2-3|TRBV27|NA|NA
CASSPQSTDTQYF
TGTGCCAGCAGTCCCCAAAGCACAGATACGCAGTATTTT
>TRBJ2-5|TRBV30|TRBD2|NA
CAWSPWTSDRQETQYF
TGTGCCTGGAGTCCATGGACTAGCGACCGACAAGAGACCCAGTACTTC
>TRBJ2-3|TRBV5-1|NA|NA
CASSPLRADTQYF
TGCGCCAGCAGCCCCCTGCGGGCAGATACGCAGTATTTT
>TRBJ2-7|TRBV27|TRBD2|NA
CASSRLAGEQYF
TGTGCCAGCAGCAGACTAGCTGGTGAGCAGTACTTC
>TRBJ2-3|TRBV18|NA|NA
CASSPLLAGDRSTDTQYF
TGTGCCAGCTCACCACTCCTTGCGGGAGACAGGAGCACAGATACGCAGTATTTT
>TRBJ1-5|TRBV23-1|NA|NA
CASSQDSYSNQPQHF
TGCGCCAGCAGTCAAGACAGCTATAGCAATCAGCCCCAGCATTTT
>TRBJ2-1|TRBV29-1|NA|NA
CSVEGGNPAASYNEQFF
TGCAGCGTTGAAGGTGGTAACCCCGCGGCTTCCTACAATGAGCAGTTCTTC
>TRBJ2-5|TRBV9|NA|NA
CASSGRGRQQETQYF
TGTGCCAGCAGCGGGCGAGGTCGGCAGCAAGAGACCCAGTACTTC
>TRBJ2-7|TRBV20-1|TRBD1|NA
CSAQDRDEQYF
TGCAGTGCCCAGGACAGGGACGAGCAGTACTTC
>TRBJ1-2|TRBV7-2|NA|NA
CASSSTSTQGDGYTF
TGTGCCAGCAGCTCAACCTCAACCCAAGGGGATGGCTACACCTTC
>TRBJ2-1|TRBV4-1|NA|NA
CASSQGLTYSNEQFF
TGCGCCAGCAGCCAAGGACTTACCTACTCCAATGAGCAGTTCTTC